This T cell receptor (beta chain) was sequenced in a study of OX40 agonist ivuxolimab in advanced cancers. About the study: Two patients with cutaneous melanoma and one with hepatocellular carcinoma, three in total, showed partial responses. Study observations and caveats: Both blood CD4+ and CD8+ T cells showed clonal growth by week 6 at 0.1 to 3.0 mg/kg.

The repertoire was sequenced with immunoSEQ multiplex PCR; TCRdb's copy has only in-frame clones and lacks some. The table records fewer than 90,000 clones, approximately 89% of them present only once. Any history of autoimmune disease or systemic immunosuppression disqualified patients. In regard to this clone: The target antigen is unknown.

Between the trimmed V and J ends, which lost 3 bases and 6 bases, there was a span of 12 bases. The CDR3 has 14 amino acids. The germline V gene encodes CDR1 LNHNV and CDR2 YYDKDF (reference sequence). This chain connects TRBV15 to TRBJ1-5; possible D gene TRBD1, 5 bases. The clonotype was recovered from an adult with an advanced solid tumor such as melanoma, head and neck, liver or kidney cancer. The material sequenced was CD4+ or CD8+ T cells sorted from blood, taken in a trial of the OX40 agonist ivuxolimab. DNA of the CDR3: TGTGCCACCAGCAGGGGGGGAGTGGCTCAGCCCCAGCATTTT. This gives the protein CATSRGGVAQPQHF. The entire variable domain, with the rest obtained from reference TRBV15 and TRBJ1-5, is as follows: DAMVIQNPRYQVTQFGKPVTLSCSQTLNHNVMYWYQQKSSQAPKLLFHYYDKDFNNEADTPDNFQSRRPNTSFCFLDIRSPGLGDTAMYLCATSRGGVAQPQHFGDGTRLSIL.